This TCR beta chain stems from a study of CD8 T cells in ankylosing spondylitis. The study's findings and limits: Reports of some motif variants in reactive arthritis synovial fluid and blood predate this one. Within peripheral blood, clones linked to disease were CD8+ and relatively rare. Significant enrichment of disease-linked clones was reportedly seen in matched ankylosing spondylitis synovial fluid. A motif in TCR beta, a set of about eight highly homologous variants, appeared characteristic of ankylosing spondylitis blood.

Comment on this clonotype: The antigen is unknown.

By quantitative 5'-RACE with molecular barcodes, the TCR beta libraries were made. TCRdb processed the 5' RACE reads anew with MiXCR; each CDR3 protein has one entry. The sample gives some 330,000 distinct CDR3 sequences, 6.5% to 10% of which show up once; roughly 14% is in the top ten. Looked up from germline, CDR1 is MNHEY and CDR2 is SVGEGT. The CDR3 length is 15 residues. V shed 5 bases and J shed 2 bases, with 13 bases lying between them. The chain recombines TRBV6-2 or TRBV6-3 with TRBJ1-5; D not certain. The sequencing input was blood, either unsorted or a sorted T cell fraction (not recorded which). This sequence was found in a male donor with ankylosing spondylitis. For the CDR3, the DNA is TGTGCCAGCAGTCACGCGAGGGATGGCAATCAGCCCCAGCATTTT. This translates into CASSHARDGNQPQHF.